The text below deals with one TCR beta chain. Its target is not known. This specimen comes from a study of OX40 agonist ivuxolimab in advanced cancers. Study as a whole: Two patients with cutaneous melanoma and one with hepatocellular carcinoma, three in total, showed partial responses.

Trimming shortened V by 3 bases and J by 4 bases, and 7 bases separated the two germline ends. The CDR3 has 13 residues. Germline V CDR1 and CDR2: MNHNS, SASEGT. Regarding the study as a whole: Clonal expansion was among the lowest in partial responders at 0.1-3.0 mg/kg, especially CD8+.

Libraries were prepared by immunoSEQ multiplex PCR; TCRdb keeps only in-frame clonotypes and omits some of them. This sample yields tens of thousands of clones, of which over 65% are seen a single time; 2% to 3% belongs to the top ten. This chain links TRBV6-1 with TRBJ2-1; D is uncertain. This clonotype originated in an adult with an advanced solid tumor such as melanoma, head and neck, liver or kidney cancer. The specimen comprised CD4+ or CD8+ T cells sorted from blood, sampled in a trial of the OX40 agonist ivuxolimab. The CDR3 bases are TGTGCCAGCAGTGACGGGCGATACAATGAGCAGTTCTTC. Protein: CASSDGRYNEQFF.